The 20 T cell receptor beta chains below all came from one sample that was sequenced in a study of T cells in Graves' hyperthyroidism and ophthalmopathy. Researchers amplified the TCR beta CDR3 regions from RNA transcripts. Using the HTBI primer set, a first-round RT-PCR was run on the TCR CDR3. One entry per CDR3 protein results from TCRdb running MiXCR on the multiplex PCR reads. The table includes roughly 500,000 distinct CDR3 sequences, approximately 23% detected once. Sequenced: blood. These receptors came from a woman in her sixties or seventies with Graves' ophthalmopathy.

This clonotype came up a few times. CDR3 region: CASTVRDGSNEQFF. The CDR3 DNA reads as TGTGCCAGCACCGTCCGGGACGGATCAAATGAGCAGTTCTTC. This chain uses TRBV5-4 with TRBJ2-1; tentatively, D is TRBD1 or TRBD2 (5 bases each). The germline CDR1 and CDR2 sequences are SGHNT and YYREEE (reference sequence). This CDR3 is built from 14 residues. V gave up 6 bases and J gave up 7 bases, with 17 bases separating them.

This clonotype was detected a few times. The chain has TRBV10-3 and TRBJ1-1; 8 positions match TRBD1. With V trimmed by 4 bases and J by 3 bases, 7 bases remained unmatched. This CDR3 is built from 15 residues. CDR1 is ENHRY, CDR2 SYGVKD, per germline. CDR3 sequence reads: CAISAGQGSYTEAFF. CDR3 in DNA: TGTGCCATCAGTGCCGGACAGGGTAGTTACACTGAAGCTTTCTTT.

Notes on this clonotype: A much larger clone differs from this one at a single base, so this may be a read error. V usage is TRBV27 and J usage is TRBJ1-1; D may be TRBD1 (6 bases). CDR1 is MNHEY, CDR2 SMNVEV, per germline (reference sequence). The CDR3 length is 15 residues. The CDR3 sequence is CASSPYTGMNIEAFF. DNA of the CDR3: TGTGCCAGCAGTCCATACACAGGGATGAACATTGAAGCTTTCTTT.

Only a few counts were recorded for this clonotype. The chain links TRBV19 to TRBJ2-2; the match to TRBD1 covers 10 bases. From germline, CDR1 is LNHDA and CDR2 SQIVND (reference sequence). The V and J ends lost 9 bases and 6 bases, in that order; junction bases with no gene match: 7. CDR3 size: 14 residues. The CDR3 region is CASQDRGRAGELFF. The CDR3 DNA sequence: TGTGCCAGCCAGGACAGGGGGAGGGCCGGGGAGCTGTTTTTT.

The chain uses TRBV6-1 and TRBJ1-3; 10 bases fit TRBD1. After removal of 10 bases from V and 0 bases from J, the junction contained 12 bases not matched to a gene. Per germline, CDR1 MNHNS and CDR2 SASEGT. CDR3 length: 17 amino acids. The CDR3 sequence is CATSLTGGANSGNTIYF. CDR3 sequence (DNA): TGTGCCACCTCCTTGACAGGGGGCGCGAACTCTGGAAACACCATATATTTT.

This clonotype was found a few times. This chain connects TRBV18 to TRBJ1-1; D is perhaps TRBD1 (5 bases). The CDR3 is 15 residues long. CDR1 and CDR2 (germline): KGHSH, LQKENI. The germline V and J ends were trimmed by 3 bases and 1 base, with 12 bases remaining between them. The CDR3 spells CASSPLGRENTEAFF. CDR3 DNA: TGTGCCAGCTCACCCCTGGGACGGGAGAACACTGAAGCTTTCTTT.

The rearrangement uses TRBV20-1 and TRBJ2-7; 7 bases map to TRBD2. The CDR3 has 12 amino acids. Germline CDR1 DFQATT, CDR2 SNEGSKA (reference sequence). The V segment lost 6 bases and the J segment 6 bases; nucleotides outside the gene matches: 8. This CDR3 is CSAGREVREQYF. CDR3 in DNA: TGCAGTGCGGGTCGGGAGGTCCGCGAGCAGTACTTC.

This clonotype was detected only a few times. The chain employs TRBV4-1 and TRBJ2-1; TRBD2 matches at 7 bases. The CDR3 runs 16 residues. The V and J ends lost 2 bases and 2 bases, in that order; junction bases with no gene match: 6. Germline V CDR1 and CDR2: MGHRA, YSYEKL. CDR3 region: CASSQYAGEPYNEQFF. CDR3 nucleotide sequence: TGCGCCAGCAGCCAATACGCGGGAGAACCCTACAATGAGCAGTTCTTC.

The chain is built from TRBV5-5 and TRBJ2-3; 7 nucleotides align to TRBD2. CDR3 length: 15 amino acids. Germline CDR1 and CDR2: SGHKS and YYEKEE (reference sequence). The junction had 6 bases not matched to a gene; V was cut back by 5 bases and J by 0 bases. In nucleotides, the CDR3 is TGTGCCAGCAGACTACTAGCGTCTAGCACAGATACGCAGTATTTT. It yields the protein CASRLLASSTDTQYF.

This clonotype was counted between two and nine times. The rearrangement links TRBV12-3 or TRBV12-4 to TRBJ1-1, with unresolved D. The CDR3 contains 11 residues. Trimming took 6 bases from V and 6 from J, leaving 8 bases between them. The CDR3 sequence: CASRAGSEAFF. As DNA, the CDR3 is TGTGCCAGCAGGGCCGGCTCTGAAGCTTTCTTT.

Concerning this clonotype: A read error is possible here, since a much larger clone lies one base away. The CDR3 DNA sequence: TGTGCCAGCAGCTTGGGGTGGGGGGGGAGGGATGAGCAGTTCTTC. This codes for CASSLGWGGRDEQFF. This sequence joins TRBV11-2 and TRBJ2-1, with TRBD2 identical over 7 bases. V shed 3 bases and J 8 bases; nucleotides not matched to a gene: 10. The CDR3 loop spans 15 amino acids. Germline CDR1 reads SGHAT; CDR2 reads FQNNGV. The full variable domain, completed using reference TRBV11-2 and TRBJ2-1, is EAGVAQSPRYKIIEKRQSVAFWCNPISGHATLYWYQQILGQGPKLLIQFQNNGVVDDSQLPKDRFSAERLKGVDSTLKIQPAKLEDSAVYLCASSLGWGGRDEQFFGPGTRLTVL.

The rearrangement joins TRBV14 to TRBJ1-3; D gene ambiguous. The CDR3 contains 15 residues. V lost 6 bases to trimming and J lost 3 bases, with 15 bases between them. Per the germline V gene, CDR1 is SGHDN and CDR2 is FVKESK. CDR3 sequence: CASRQSAHFGNTIYF. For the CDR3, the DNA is TGTGCCAGCAGGCAATCGGCGCACTTTGGAAACACCATATATTTT.

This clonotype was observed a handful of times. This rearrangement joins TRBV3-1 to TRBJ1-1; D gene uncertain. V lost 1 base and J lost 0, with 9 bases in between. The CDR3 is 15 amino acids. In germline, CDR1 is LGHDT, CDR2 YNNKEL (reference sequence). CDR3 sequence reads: CASSQVIRLNTEAFF. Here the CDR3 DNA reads TGTGCCAGCAGCCAAGTTATTCGGCTGAACACTGAAGCTTTCTTT. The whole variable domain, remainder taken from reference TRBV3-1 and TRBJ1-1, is DTAVSQTPKYLVTQMGNDKSIKCEQNLGHDTMYWYKQDSKKFLKIMFSYNNKELIINETVPNRFSPKSPDKAHLNLHINSLELGDSAVYFCASSQVIRLNTEAFFGQGTRLTVV.

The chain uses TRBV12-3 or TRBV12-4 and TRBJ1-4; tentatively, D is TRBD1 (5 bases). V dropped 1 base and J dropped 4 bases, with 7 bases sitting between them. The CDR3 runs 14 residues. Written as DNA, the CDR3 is TGTGCCAGCAGTTTAGGGGGGAATAATGAAAAACTGTTTTTT. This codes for CASSLGGNNEKLFF.

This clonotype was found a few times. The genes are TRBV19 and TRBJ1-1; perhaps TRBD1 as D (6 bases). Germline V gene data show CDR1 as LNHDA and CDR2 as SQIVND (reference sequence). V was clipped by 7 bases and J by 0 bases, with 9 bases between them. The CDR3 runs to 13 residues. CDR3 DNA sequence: TGTGCCAGTAAAGACAGGATGAACACTGAAGCTTTCTTT. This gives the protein CASKDRMNTEAFF.

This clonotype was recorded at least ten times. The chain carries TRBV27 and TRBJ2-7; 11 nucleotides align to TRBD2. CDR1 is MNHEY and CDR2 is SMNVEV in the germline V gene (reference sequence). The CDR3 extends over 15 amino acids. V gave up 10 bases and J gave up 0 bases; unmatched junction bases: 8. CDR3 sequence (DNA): TGTGCCACCCGGCGACTAGCGGGAAACTCCTACGAGCAGTACTTC. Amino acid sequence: CATRRLAGNSYEQYF.

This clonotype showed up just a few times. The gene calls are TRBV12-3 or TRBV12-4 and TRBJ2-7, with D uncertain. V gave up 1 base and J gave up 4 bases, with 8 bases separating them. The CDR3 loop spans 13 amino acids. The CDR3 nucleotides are TGTGCCAGCAGTTTAGGATTTGTGTACGAGCAGTACTTC. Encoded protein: CASSLGFVYEQYF.

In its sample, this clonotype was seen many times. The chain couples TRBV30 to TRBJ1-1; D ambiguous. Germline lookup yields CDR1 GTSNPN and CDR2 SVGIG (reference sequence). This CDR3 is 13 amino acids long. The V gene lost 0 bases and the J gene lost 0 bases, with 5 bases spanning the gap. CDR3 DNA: TGTGCCTGGAGTGTAGGACTGAACACTGAAGCTTTCTTT. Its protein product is CAWSVGLNTEAFF.

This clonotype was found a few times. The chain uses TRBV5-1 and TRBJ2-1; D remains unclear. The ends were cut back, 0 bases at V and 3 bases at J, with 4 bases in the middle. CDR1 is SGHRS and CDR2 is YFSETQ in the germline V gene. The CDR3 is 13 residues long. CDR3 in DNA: TGCGCCAGCAGCTTGGGAATCTACAATGAGCAGTTCTTC. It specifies CASSLGIYNEQFF.

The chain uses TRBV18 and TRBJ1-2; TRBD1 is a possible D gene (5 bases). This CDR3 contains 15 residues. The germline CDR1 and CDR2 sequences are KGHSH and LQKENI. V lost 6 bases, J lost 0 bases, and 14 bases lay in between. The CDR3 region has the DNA TGTGCCAGCTCCTCCTTCCCACAGGCTAACTATGGCTACACCTTC. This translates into CASSSFPQANYGYTF.